Following are 30 T cell receptor beta chains from one sample sequenced in a study of blood T cell repertoires in COVID-19. The table came from immunoSEQ multiplex PCR; TCRdb's copy has only in-frame clones and leaves some out. This sample yields roughly 300,000 clones, of which 80% to 90% are seen a single time; 8% to 10% belongs to the top ten. Sequencing was carried out using peripheral blood. These receptors all stem from a woman aged 45 to 65 who had recovered from COVID-19.

The rearrangement links TRBV18 to TRBJ2-7; a weak D match, TRBD1 (5 bases). V was pared by 5 bases and J by 3 bases, with 11 bases between. CDR3 length: 13 amino acids. From germline, CDR1 is KGHSH and CDR2 LQKENI. DNA of the CDR3: TGTGCCAGCTCAACGACAGTAAACTACGAGCAGTACTTC. The encoded protein is CASSTTVNYEQYF.

The chain recombines TRBV5-4 with TRBJ1-2; D is uncertain. Trimming left V 4 bases short and J 0 bases short, with 10 bases between. The CDR3 spans 14 residues. CDR1 SGHNT and CDR2 YYREEE come from the germline V gene (reference sequence). CDR3: CASSPTEANYGYTF. In DNA form, the CDR3 reads TGTGCCAGCAGCCCGACTGAAGCTAACTATGGCTACACCTTC. The variable domain in full, with the rest retrieved from reference TRBV5-4 and TRBJ1-2, is ETGVTQSPTHLIKTRGQQVTLRCSSQSGHNTVSWYQQALGQGPQFIFQYYREEENGRGNFPPRFSGLQFPNYSSELNVNALELDDSALYLCASSPTEANYGYTFGSGTRLTVV.

The genes are TRBV5-1 and TRBJ2-3; no clear D gene. The CDR3 spans 14 residues. Germline CDR1 is SGHRS and CDR2 is YFSETQ. Trimming took 4 bases from V and 0 from J, leaving 9 bases between them. CDR3 DNA sequence: TGCGCCAGCAGCCCTAACCCTAGCACAGATACGCAGTATTTT. Its protein product is CASSPNPSTDTQYF. Variable domain in full (rest from reference TRBV5-1 and TRBJ2-3): KAGVTQTPRYLIKTRGQQVTLSCSPISGHRSVSWYQQTPGQGLQFLFEYFSETQRNKGNFPGRFSGRQFSNSRSEMNVSTLELGDSALYLCASSPNPSTDTQYFGPGTRLTVL.

The chain carries TRBV27 and TRBJ2-7; 10 positions agree with TRBD2. This CDR3 has 17 residues. Looked up from germline, CDR1 is MNHEY and CDR2 is SMNVEV (reference sequence). Trimming removed 3 bases from V and 5 bases from J; junction bases left unmatched: 13. The CDR3 reads CASSLGLLAGVADEQYF. The CDR3, as DNA: TGTGCCAGCAGTTTGGGGCTGCTAGCGGGAGTCGCGGACGAGCAGTACTTC.

The V call is TRBV27, the J call TRBJ2-1; possibly TRBD1 for D (6 bases). V gave up 4 bases and J gave up 8 bases, with 12 bases separating them. Germline V gene data show CDR1 as MNHEY and CDR2 as SMNVEV (reference sequence). The CDR3 is 13 residues long. The CDR3 DNA follows: TGTGCCAGCAGTTACAGGGATGGGTATGAGCAGTTCTTC. It specifies CASSYRDGYEQFF.

This chain links TRBV19 with TRBJ2-7, with D hard to call. This CDR3 contains 14 residues. V was trimmed by 1 base and J by 6 bases, leaving 13 bases between them. The germline CDR1 and CDR2 sequences are LNHDA and SQIVND (reference sequence). The DNA for the CDR3 is TGTGCCAGTAGTATAGTGGTCGGATCGGGCGAGCAGTACTTC. This gives the protein CASSIVVGSGEQYF. The variable domain in full, completed from reference TRBV19 and TRBJ2-7, reads DGGITQSPKYLFRKEGQNVTLSCEQNLNHDAMYWYRQDPGQGLRLIYYSQIVNDFQKGDIAEGYSVSREKKESFPLTVTSAQKNPTAFYLCASSIVVGSGEQYFGPGTRLTVT.

The chain carries TRBV28 and TRBJ1-1, with TRBD1 as a possible D gene (5 bases). The CDR3 loop spans 14 amino acids. Trimming removed 1 base at V and 5 bases at J, with 11 bases between. CDR1 and CDR2 from the germline V gene are MDHEN and SYDVKM. This chain's CDR3 is CASSLSYRWTEAFF. The DNA for the CDR3 is TGTGCCAGCAGTTTATCGTACAGGTGGACTGAAGCTTTCTTT.

The chain is built from TRBV30 and TRBJ1-5, with a possible D match to TRBD1 (5 bases). The CDR3 has 13 residues. V lost 1 base, J lost 7 bases, and 11 bases lay in between. The V gene's germline CDR1 is GTSNPN and CDR2 SVGIG (reference sequence). DNA for the CDR3: TGTGCCTGGAGTGGGGGGGGAAGGCAGCCCCAGCATTTT. As protein: CAWSGGGRQPQHF.

The rearrangement uses TRBV7-7 and TRBJ1-3; no clear D gene. The V end lost 1 base, the J end lost 0 bases, and 4 bases lay between the germline ends. This CDR3 has 14 residues. From germline, CDR1 is SSHAT and CDR2 FNYEAQ (reference sequence). The CDR3 coding sequence is TGTGCCAGCAGCTTAGGGCACTCTGGAAACACCATATATTTT. Its protein is CASSLGHSGNTIYF.

The chain has TRBV4-1 and TRBJ1-5; D gene ambiguous. Germline V gene data show CDR1 as MGHRA and CDR2 as YSYEKL. V lost 2 bases and J 2 bases, leaving 7 bases between the germline ends. The CDR3 covers 14 residues. The CDR3 DNA reads as TGCGCCAGCAGCCAATACATTGGCAATCAGCCCCAGCATTTT. Residues: CASSQYIGNQPQHF.

This clone has a single count. The chain employs TRBV7-2 and TRBJ2-3; weak D call: TRBD2 (5 bases). The CDR3 runs 14 residues. V dropped 5 bases and J dropped 4 bases, with 13 bases sitting between them. The germline V gene has CDR1 SGHTA and CDR2 FQGNSA. The DNA for the CDR3 is TGTGCCAGCAGCCCGGACTGGGCCTCAGATACGCAGTATTTT. Translation gives CASSPDWASDTQYF.

J is TRBJ1-6 and V is TRBV10-3, with D possibly matching TRBD1 (6 bases). Germline CDR1 reads ENHRY; CDR2 reads SYGVKD. The V end was cut by 5 bases, the J end by 8 bases, with 13 bases between. This CDR3 is built from 14 residues. The CDR3 spells CAISPRTDDSPLHF. The CDR3 DNA reads TGTGCCATCAGTCCGAGGACAGACGATTCACCCCTCCACTTT.

The chain has TRBV12-5 and TRBJ1-2, with D maybe TRBD1 (5 bases). The length of the CDR3 is 14 residues. Per the germline V gene, CDR1 is LGHNT and CDR2 is FRNRAP. V gave up 3 bases and J gave up 8 bases, with 16 bases separating them. CDR3 residues: CASGFLGRVGGYTF. In DNA, the CDR3 is TGTGCTAGTGGTTTCCTCGGCAGGGTAGGAGGCTACACCTTC.

The rearrangement links TRBV6-6 to TRBJ1-5; D is uncertain. Trimming shortened V by 8 bases and J by 2 bases, and 10 bases separated the two germline ends. The CDR3 runs 13 residues. The germline V gene encodes CDR1 MNHNY and CDR2 SVGAGI (reference sequence). CDR3 nucleotide sequence: TGTGCCAGCCAACCCCCGGGCAATCAGCCCCAGCATTTT. Protein sequence: CASQPPGNQPQHF.

The rearrangement links TRBV5-6 to TRBJ2-3; tentatively, D is TRBD2 (6 bases). This CDR3 is 14 amino acids long. Germline V lookup: CDR1 SGHDT, CDR2 YYEEEE. V dropped 7 bases and J dropped 2 bases, with 14 bases sitting between them. As DNA, the CDR3 is TGTGCCAGCCTTCGGGACTCCTTCACAGATACGCAGTATTTT. This gives the protein CASLRDSFTDTQYF.

V is TRBV2 and J is TRBJ2-4; D remains ambiguous. Trimming cost V 8 bases and J 0 bases, with 8 bases left between them. Germline V gene data show CDR1 as SNHLY and CDR2 as FYNNEI. The CDR3 covers 13 residues. CDR3 in DNA: TGTGCCAGCCGTACTCTAGCCAAAAACATTCAGTACTTC. Translating gives CASRTLAKNIQYF.

This chain links TRBV3-1 (or the pseudogene TRBV3-2) with TRBJ1-1; D is unclear. This CDR3 contains 13 residues. V was pared by 3 bases and J by 7 bases, with 12 bases between. Germline CDR1 LGHDT, CDR2 YNNKEL (reference sequence). CDR3 sequence reads: CASSQAGRGEAFF. DNA for the CDR3: TGTGCCAGCAGCCAGGCGGGTCGGGGTGAAGCTTTCTTT.

V and J are TRBV28 and TRBJ1-2, with TRBD1 matching over 7 bases. V dropped 2 bases and J dropped 5; count of bases not matched to a gene: 5. This CDR3 comprises 14 residues. Germline CDR1 reads MDHEN; CDR2 reads SYDVKM. The CDR3 DNA reads as TGTGCCAGCAGTTTAGTACAGGGGTTATATGGCTACACCTTC. It specifies CASSLVQGLYGYTF.

The chain's CDR3 is CASSSGTSGPLREQYF. The CDR3 DNA is TGTGCCAGCAGTTCCGGGACTAGCGGTCCTCTTCGCGAGCAGTACTTC. The V gene is TRBV2, the J gene TRBJ2-7; 11 bases are shared with TRBD2. This CDR3 comprises 16 residues. Looked up from germline, CDR1 is SNHLY and CDR2 is FYNNEI. J gave up 6 bases and V 5 bases, and 12 bases lay outside the gene matches.

The chain carries TRBV6-5 and TRBJ1-2; 7 bases line up with TRBD1. From germline, CDR1 is MNHEY and CDR2 SVGAGI. This CDR3 has 15 amino acids. V shed 5 bases, J shed 0 bases, and the junction held 6 bases outside the gene matches. This CDR3 is CASSPRDSSNYGYTF. CDR3 coding DNA: TGTGCCAGCAGTCCCCGGGACAGTTCTAACTATGGCTACACCTTC.

The rearrangement joins TRBV6-4 to TRBJ2-7; unclear D gene. V shed 0 bases and J shed 0 bases, with 12 bases lying between them. This CDR3 is built from 16 residues. Germline loops: CDR1 MRHNA, CDR2 SNTAGT. CDR3 sequence: CASSDSEAASSYEQYF. Written as DNA, the CDR3 is TGTGCCAGCAGTGACTCTGAGGCAGCGAGCTCCTACGAGCAGTACTTC.

The chain uses TRBV15 and TRBJ2-5; unclear D gene. The germline CDR1 and CDR2 sequences are LNHNV and YYDKDF (reference sequence). There are 14 residues in the CDR3. With 0 bases removed from V and 10 bases from J, the gap between germline ends came to 15 bases. The CDR3 reads CATSRDDTSSIQYF. The CDR3 DNA reads TGTGCCACCAGCAGAGATGACACCAGTAGTATCCAGTACTTC.

This clone was detected only once. The rearrangement uses TRBV7-3 and TRBJ2-7; the match to TRBD2 covers 12 bases. Losses at the gene ends were 6 bases for V and 1 base for J; bases not matched to a gene: 1. CDR1 SGHTA and CDR2 FQGTGA come from the germline V gene. The CDR3 runs 14 residues. Here the CDR3 DNA reads TGTGCCAGCAGGACTAGCGGGGGATCCTACGAGCAGTACTTC. This gives the protein CASRTSGGSYEQYF.

The rearrangement uses TRBV28 and TRBJ1-1; tentative D call: TRBD1 (5 bases). CDR1 and CDR2 (germline): MDHEN, SYDVKM. Trimming cost V 4 bases and J 3 bases, with 18 bases left between them. The CDR3 has 16 residues. The CDR3 loop is CASSSPSGTGDTEAFF. The DNA of the CDR3 is TGTGCCAGCAGTTCCCCCTCAGGGACGGGGGACACTGAAGCTTTCTTT.

This chain uses TRBV27 with TRBJ2-2; possibly TRBD1 for D (5 bases). CDR3 length equals 16 residues. Germline V CDR1 and CDR2: MNHEY, SMNVEV (reference sequence). The V end was cut by 7 bases, the J end by 1 base, with 16 bases between. The CDR3 reads CASTLWGGLNTGELFF. The CDR3 bases are TGTGCCAGCACCCTTTGGGGCGGCCTGAACACCGGGGAGCTGTTTTTT.

The rearrangement uses TRBV7-3 and TRBJ2-1; 7 bases are shared with TRBD2. This CDR3 is built from 14 residues. J gave up 7 bases and V 1 base, and 4 bases lay outside the gene matches. The germline CDR1 and CDR2 sequences are SGHTA and FQGTGA. The CDR3 nucleotides are TGTGCCAGCAGCTTAATGGCTAGCGGAAATGAGCAGTTCTTC. This codes for CASSLMASGNEQFF.

This sequence joins TRBV27 and TRBJ2-1; TRBD2 agrees at 9 bases. The V segment lost 0 bases and the J segment 2 bases; nucleotides outside the gene matches: 2. The CDR3 extends over 16 amino acids. Germline V CDR1 and CDR2: MNHEY, SMNVEV (reference sequence). The CDR3 protein is CASSLSTSGPYNEQFF. The CDR3, as DNA: TGTGCCAGCAGTTTATCCACTAGCGGGCCCTACAATGAGCAGTTCTTC.

This clone was seen once. This chain joins TRBV5-4 and TRBJ1-2, with D possibly TRBD1 on 6 matching bases. This CDR3 comprises 13 residues. Per germline, CDR1 SGHNT and CDR2 YYREEE (reference sequence). V lost 4 bases and J 4 bases, leaving 11 bases between the germline ends. CDR3 loop: CASSTGQSYGYTF. CDR3 nucleotide sequence: TGTGCCAGCAGCACAGGACAGAGCTATGGCTACACCTTC.

This clone has more than one count but fewer than ten. The gene calls are TRBV4-1 and TRBJ2-3; TRBD1 agrees at 9 bases. The junction had 9 bases not matched to a gene; V was cut back by 6 bases and J by 2 bases. Germline V gene lookup returns CDR1 MGHRA and CDR2 YSYEKL. The CDR3 totals 16 residues. CDR3 DNA: TGCGCCAGCAGACAGGGGGCGAAAGGTCACACAGATACGCAGTATTTT. Translating it yields CASRQGAKGHTDTQYF.

As for this clone: This sample also contains other DNA sequences that code for the same CDR3. The CDR3 nucleotides read TGTGCCAGCTCACCGAGACAGGGTGTCTACGAGCAGTACTTC. Residues: CASSPRQGVYEQYF. V is TRBV18 and J is TRBJ2-7, with 7 bases that match TRBD1. Germline lookup yields CDR1 KGHSH and CDR2 LQKENI. This CDR3 spans 14 amino acids. V was clipped by 3 bases and J by 3 bases; unmatched bases: 5.